This T cell receptor beta chain was documented in a study of chemoradiotherapy in HPV16-positive cancers. As concerns this clone: Its antigen is not identified.

The method was immunoSEQ multiplex PCR; TCRdb's version includes in-frame clones alone and lacks a portion of them. Of more than 10,000 clones in the sample, about 80% were seen once. Samples were taken several times over chemoradiotherapy. Germline V lookup: CDR1 SGDLS, CDR2 YYNGEE. This CDR3 spans 14 amino acids. Trimming at V came to 4 bases and at J to 9 bases, leaving 4 bases not matched to a gene. Regarding the study as a whole: The functional HPV-specific definition rests on just a couple of HPV16-positive patients.

The sequence derives from a human donor with HPV-associated anogenital cancer. The chain uses TRBV9 and TRBJ2-1; 13 nucleotides match TRBD2. Sampling was done from a patient who underwent chemoradiotherapy. For the CDR3, the DNA is TGTGCCAGCAGCCCTCGGACTAGCGGGGGTGAGCAGTTCTTC. Amino acids: CASSPRTSGGEQFF.